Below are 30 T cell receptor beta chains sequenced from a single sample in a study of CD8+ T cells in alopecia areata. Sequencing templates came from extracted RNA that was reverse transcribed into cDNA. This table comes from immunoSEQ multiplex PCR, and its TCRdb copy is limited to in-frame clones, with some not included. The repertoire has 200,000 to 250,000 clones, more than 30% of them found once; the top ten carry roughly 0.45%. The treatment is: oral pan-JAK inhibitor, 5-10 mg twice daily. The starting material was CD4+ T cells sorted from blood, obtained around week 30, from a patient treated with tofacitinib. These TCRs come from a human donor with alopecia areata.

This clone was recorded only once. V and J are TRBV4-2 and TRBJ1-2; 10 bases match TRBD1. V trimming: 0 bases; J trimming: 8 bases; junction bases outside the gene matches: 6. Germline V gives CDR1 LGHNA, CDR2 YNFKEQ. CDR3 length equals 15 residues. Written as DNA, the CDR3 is TGTGCCAGCAGCCAAGATCCGGGACAGGGGCGCGGCTACACCTTC. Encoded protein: CASSQDPGQGRGYTF.

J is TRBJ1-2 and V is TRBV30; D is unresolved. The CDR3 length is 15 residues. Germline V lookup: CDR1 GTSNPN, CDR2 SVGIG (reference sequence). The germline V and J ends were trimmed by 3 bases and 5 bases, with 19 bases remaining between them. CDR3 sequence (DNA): TGTGCCTGGAGCCGCGGGGATGTGTTTTCTTATGGCTACACCTTC. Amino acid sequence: CAWSRGDVFSYGYTF.

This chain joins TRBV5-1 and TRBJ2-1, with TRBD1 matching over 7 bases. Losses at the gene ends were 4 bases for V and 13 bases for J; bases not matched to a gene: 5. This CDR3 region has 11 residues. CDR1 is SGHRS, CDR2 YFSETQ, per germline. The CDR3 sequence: CASSLGTEQFF. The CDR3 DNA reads TGCGCCAGCAGCCTCGGGACAGAACAGTTCTTC.

CDR3 amino acids: CASSLDQRAYMADTQYF. The CDR3 coding sequence is TGTGCCAGCAGCTTAGACCAGAGGGCCTACATGGCAGATACGCAGTATTTT. The V gene is TRBV7-6, the J gene TRBJ2-3; TRBD2 might be the D (5 bases). V gave up 1 base and J gave up 4 bases, with 18 bases separating them. This CDR3 has 17 amino acids. CDR1 and CDR2 from the germline V gene are SGHVS and FNYEAQ.

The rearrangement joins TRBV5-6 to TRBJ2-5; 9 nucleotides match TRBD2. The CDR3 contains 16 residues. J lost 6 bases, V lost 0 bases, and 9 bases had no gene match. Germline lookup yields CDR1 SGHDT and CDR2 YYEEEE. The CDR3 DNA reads TGTGCCAGCAGCTTGGATTTAGCGGGAGTTTCGAAGACCCAGTACTTC. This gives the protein CASSLDLAGVSKTQYF.

CDR3 sequence: CASSERASGSGEQFF. CDR3 coding DNA: TGTGCCAGCAGTGAACGGGCTAGCGGGAGCGGTGAGCAGTTCTTC. The chain uses TRBV6-1 and TRBJ2-1; 10 bases map to TRBD2. The junction had 7 bases not matched to a gene; V was cut back by 2 bases and J by 9 bases. This CDR3 region has 15 residues. Germline V gives CDR1 MNHNS, CDR2 SASEGT.

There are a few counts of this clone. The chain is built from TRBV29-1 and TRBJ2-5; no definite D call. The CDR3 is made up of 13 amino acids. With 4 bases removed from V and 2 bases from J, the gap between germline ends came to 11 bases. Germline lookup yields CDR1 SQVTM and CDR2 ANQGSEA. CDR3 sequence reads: CSVVFGKQETQYF. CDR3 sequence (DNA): TGCAGCGTTGTATTTGGCAAACAAGAGACCCAGTACTTC.

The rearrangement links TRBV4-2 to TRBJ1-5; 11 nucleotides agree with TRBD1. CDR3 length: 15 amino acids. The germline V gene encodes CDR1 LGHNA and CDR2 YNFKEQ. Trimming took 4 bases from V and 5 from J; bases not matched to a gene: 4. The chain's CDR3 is CASSRRTGGDQPQHF. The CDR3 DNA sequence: TGTGCCAGCAGCCGAAGGACAGGGGGCGATCAGCCCCAGCATTTT.

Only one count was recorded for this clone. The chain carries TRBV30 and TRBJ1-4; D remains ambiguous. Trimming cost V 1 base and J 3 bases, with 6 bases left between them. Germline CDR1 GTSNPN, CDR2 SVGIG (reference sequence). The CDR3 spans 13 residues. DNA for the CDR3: TGTGCCTGGAGTGGGATGGCTAATGAAAAACTGTTTTTT. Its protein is CAWSGMANEKLFF.

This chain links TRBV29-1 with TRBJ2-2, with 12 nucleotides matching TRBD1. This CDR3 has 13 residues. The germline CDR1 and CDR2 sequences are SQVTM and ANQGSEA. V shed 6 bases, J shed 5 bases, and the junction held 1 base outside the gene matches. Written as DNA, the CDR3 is TGCAGCGTGGGACAGGGGGCTACCGGGGAGCTGTTTTTT. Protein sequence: CSVGQGATGELFF.

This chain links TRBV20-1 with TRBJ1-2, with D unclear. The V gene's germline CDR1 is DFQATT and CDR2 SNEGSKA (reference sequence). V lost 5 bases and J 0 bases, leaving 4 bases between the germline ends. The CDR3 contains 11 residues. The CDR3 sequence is CSALTNYGYTF. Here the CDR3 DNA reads TGCAGTGCTCTTACTAACTATGGCTACACCTTC.

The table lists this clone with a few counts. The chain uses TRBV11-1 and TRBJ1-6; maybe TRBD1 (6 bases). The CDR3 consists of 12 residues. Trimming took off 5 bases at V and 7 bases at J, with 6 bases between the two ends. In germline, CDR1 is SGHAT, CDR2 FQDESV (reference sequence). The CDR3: CASSTGNSPLHF. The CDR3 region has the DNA TGTGCCAGCAGCACAGGGAATTCACCCCTCCACTTT.

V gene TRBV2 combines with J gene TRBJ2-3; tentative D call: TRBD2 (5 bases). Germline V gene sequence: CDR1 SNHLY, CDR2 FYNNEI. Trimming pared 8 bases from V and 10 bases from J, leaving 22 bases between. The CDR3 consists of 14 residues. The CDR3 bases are TGTGCCAGCCTAAGCAGTGGCGGGTATATAGCGCAGTATTTT. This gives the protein CASLSSGGYIAQYF.

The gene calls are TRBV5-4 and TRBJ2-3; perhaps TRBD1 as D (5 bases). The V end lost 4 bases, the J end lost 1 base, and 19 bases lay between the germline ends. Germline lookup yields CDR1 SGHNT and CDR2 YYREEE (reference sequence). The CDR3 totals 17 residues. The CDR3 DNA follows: TGTGCCAGCAGCCCAGGCACCAGGGCTCCCGGCACAGATACGCAGTATTTT. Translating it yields CASSPGTRAPGTDTQYF.

CDR3 amino acids: CASSVGLVKNIQYF. The CDR3 DNA follows: TGTGCCAGCAGCGTCGGCCTGGTCAAAAACATTCAGTACTTC. The J gene is TRBJ2-4, the V gene TRBV14; D is unresolved. The CDR3 consists of 14 residues. V was pared by 5 bases and J by 3 bases, with 11 bases between. The germline gives CDR1 SGHDN, CDR2 FVKESK.

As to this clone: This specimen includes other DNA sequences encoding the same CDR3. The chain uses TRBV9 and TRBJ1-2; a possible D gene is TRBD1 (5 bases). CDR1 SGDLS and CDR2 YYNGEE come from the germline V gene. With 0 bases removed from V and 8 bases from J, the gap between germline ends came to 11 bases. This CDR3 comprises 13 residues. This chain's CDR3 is CASSVEGSGGYTF. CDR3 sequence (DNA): TGTGCCAGCAGCGTAGAGGGGAGTGGAGGCTACACCTTC.

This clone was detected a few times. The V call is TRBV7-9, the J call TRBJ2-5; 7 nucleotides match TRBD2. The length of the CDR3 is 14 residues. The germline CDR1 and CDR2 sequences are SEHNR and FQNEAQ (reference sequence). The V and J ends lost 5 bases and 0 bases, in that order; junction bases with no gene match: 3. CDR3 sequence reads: CASSPGLHQETQYF. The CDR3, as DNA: TGTGCCAGCAGCCCGGGACTACACCAAGAGACCCAGTACTTC.

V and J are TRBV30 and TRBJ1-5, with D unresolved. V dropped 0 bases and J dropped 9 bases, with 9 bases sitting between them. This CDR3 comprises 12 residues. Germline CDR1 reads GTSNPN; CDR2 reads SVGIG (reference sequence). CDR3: CAWSVGSGPQHF. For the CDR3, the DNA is TGTGCCTGGAGTGTTGGGTCGGGGCCCCAGCATTTT.

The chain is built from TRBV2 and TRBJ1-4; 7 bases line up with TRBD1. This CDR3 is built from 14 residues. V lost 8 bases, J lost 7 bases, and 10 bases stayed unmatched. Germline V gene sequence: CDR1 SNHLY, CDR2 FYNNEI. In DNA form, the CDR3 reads TGTGCCAGCCGCGTAGGGGGCGCGGGTGAAAAACTGTTTTTT. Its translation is CASRVGGAGEKLFF. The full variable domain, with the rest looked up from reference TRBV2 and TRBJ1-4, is EPEVTQTPSHQVTQMGQEVILRCVPISNHLYFYWYRQILGQKVEFLVSFYNNEISEKSEIFDDQFSVERPDGSNFTLKIRSTKLEDSAMYFCASRVGGAGEKLFFGSGTQLSVL.

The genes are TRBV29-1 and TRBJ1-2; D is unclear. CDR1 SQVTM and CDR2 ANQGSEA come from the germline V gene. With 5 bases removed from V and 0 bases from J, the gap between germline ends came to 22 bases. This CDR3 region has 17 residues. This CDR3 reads CSVPTTGRPRANYGYTF. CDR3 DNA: TGCAGCGTTCCCACGACGGGTAGGCCACGAGCTAACTATGGCTACACCTTC.

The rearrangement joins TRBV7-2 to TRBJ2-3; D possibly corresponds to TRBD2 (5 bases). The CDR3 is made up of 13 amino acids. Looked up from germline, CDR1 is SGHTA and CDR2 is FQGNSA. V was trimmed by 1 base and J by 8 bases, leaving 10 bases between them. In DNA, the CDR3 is TGTGCCAGCAGCTTAGGGCTAGCAGCTACGCAGTATTTT. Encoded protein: CASSLGLAATQYF.

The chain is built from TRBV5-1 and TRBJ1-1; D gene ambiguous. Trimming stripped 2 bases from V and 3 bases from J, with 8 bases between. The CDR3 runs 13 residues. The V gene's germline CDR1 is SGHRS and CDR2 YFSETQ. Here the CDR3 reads CASSFIGDTEAFF. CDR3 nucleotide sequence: TGCGCCAGCAGCTTTATCGGGGACACTGAAGCTTTCTTT.

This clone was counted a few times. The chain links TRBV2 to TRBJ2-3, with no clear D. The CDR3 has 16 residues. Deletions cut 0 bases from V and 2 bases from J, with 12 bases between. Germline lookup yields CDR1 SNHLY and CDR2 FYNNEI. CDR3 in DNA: TGTGCCAGCAGTGAAGCTGTCGGGCTACACACAGATACGCAGTATTTT. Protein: CASSEAVGLHTDTQYF.

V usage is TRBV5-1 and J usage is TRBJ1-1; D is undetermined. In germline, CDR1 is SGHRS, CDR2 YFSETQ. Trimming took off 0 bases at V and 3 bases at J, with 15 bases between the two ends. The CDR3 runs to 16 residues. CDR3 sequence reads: CASSLASVGIYTEAFF. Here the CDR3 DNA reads TGCGCCAGCAGCTTGGCCTCAGTTGGGATTTACACTGAAGCTTTCTTT.

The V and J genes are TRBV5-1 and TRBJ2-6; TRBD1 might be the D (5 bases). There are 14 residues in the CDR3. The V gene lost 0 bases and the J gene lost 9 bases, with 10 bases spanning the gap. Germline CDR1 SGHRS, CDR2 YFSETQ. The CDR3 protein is CASSLEQANNVLTF. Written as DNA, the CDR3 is TGCGCCAGCAGCTTGGAACAGGCGAACAACGTCCTGACTTTC.

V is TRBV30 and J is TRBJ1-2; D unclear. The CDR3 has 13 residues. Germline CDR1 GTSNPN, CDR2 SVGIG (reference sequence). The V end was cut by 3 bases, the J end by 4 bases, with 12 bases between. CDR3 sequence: CAWSHRNGYGYTF. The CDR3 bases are TGTGCCTGGAGCCACCGGAACGGCTATGGCTACACCTTC.

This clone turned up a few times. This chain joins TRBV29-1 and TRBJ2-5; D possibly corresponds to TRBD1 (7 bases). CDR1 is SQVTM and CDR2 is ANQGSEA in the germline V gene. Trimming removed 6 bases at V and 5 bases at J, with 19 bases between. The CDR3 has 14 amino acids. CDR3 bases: TGCAGCGTCAGGGGGGAACGAGGACGGGAGACCCAGTACTTC. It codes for CSVRGERGRETQYF.

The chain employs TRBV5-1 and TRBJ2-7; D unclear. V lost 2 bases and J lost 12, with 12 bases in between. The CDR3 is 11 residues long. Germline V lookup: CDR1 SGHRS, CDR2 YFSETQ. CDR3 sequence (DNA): TGCGCCAGCAGCTTTGGTCCCGACCGGTACTTC. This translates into CASSFGPDRYF.

This CDR3 is CASSSFIRTSGANVLTF. In nucleotides, the CDR3 is TGTGCCAGCAGCTCTTTCATCCGAACCTCTGGGGCCAACGTCCTGACTTTC. The gene calls are TRBV5-6 and TRBJ2-6; unclear D gene. Germline V lookup: CDR1 SGHDT, CDR2 YYEEEE. Trimming pared 3 bases from V and 0 bases from J, leaving 13 bases between. This CDR3 has 17 residues.

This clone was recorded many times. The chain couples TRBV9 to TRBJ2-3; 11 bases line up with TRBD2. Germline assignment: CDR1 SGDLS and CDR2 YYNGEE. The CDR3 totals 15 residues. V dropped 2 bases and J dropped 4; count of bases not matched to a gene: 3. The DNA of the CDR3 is TGTGCCAGCAGCGTCACTAGCGGGGGCCCAGATACGCAGTATTTT. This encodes CASSVTSGGPDTQYF. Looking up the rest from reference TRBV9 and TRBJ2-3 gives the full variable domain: DSGVTQTPKHLITATGQRVTLRCSPRSGDLSVYWYQQSLDQGLQFLIQYYNGEERAKGNILERFSAQQFPDLHSELNLSSLELGDSALYFCASSVTSGGPDTQYFGPGTRLTVL.